These 14 T cell receptor beta chains came from one sample sequenced in a study of blood T cells in healthy people across ages. A second PCR, run for roughly 7 to 11 cycles, used a sample-barcoded 5' primer plus a J-beta primer mix. MiXCR was run by TCRdb on the 5' RACE reads, yielding one entry per CDR3 protein. Of roughly 680,000 distinct CDR3 sequences detected, 45% to 50% appear once; the ten largest clones hold approximately 32%. The sequenced sample consisted of blood. The receptors derive from a woman aged 55-69 years in good health.

The genes are TRBV5-1 and TRBJ2-2, with D tentatively TRBD1 or TRBD2 (6 bases each). Germline V gene sequence: CDR1 SGHRS, CDR2 YFSETQ. The CDR3 extends over 15 amino acids. V dropped 4 bases and J dropped 5 bases, with 15 bases sitting between them. The CDR3 loop is CASSTGGGGTGELFF. DNA for the CDR3: TGCGCCAGCAGCACCGGGGGCGGAGGGACCGGGGAGCTGTTTTTT.

The J gene is TRBJ1-5, the V gene TRBV21-1; the table's D call of TRBD1 was not tested on the DNA. TRBV21-1 is annotated as a pseudogene. CDR3 size: 20 residues. CDR3 coding DNA: TGTGCCAGCAGCAAATGCCTTGGGACAGGGCATCAATATAGCAATCAGCCCCAGCATTTT. Its translation: CASSKCLGTGHQYSNQPQHF.

The CDR3 DNA is TGCAGTGCGGAGGGACTGCTAGCCAAAAACATTCAGTACTTC. It translates to CSAEGLLAKNIQYF. This chain joins TRBV20-1 and TRBJ2-4; a possible D gene is TRBD2 (6 bases). Germline V CDR1 and CDR2: DFQATT, SNEGSKA (reference sequence). The V gene lost 6 bases and the J gene lost 0 bases, with 12 bases spanning the gap. The CDR3 sequence is 14 residues long.

The chain combines TRBV20-1 with TRBJ2-7; 10 bases match TRBD2. CDR1 and CDR2 (germline): DFQATT, SNEGSKA (reference sequence). CDR3 length: 14 amino acids. The V and J ends lost 3 bases and 8 bases, in that order; junction bases with no gene match: 10. The CDR3 nucleotides read TGCAGTGCTAGGGTTGCTAGCGGGAGTGGCAAGCAGTACTTC. Protein: CSARVASGSGKQYF.

This chain joins TRBV20-1 and TRBJ2-1; 7 bases align to TRBD2. The CDR3 is 11 amino acids. V shed 4 bases and J 10 bases; nucleotides not matched to a gene: 4. Germline V gene lookup returns CDR1 DFQATT and CDR2 SNEGSKA (reference sequence). Here the CDR3 DNA reads TGCAGTGCTATCCCTAGCGGAGAGCAGTTCTTC. Residues: CSAIPSGEQFF.

This rearrangement joins TRBV5-1 to TRBJ2-7, with 8 bases aligning to TRBD1. Germline CDR1 reads SGHRS; CDR2 reads YFSETQ. Unmatched junction bases numbered 9, after V lost 4 bases and J lost 3 bases. The CDR3 is made up of 15 amino acids. CDR3 nucleotide sequence: TGCGCCAGCAGCACGACAGGGGCGGGAAGCTACGAGCAGTACTTC. This encodes CASSTTGAGSYEQYF.

This clonotype was observed a few times. The chain uses TRBV5-5 and TRBJ1-1; the D gene is possibly TRBD1 (5 bases). Germline V gives CDR1 SGHKS, CDR2 YYEKEE (reference sequence). The CDR3 sequence is 15 residues long. V dropped 1 base and J dropped 6 bases, with 16 bases sitting between them. The CDR3 here is CASSLRMGPNSEAFF. CDR3 DNA: TGTGCCAGCAGCTTGAGGATGGGGCCCAACTCTGAAGCTTTCTTT.

This clonotype has a handful of counts. The chain uses TRBV20-1 and TRBJ1-2; D is ambiguous. Germline V gene sequence: CDR1 DFQATT, CDR2 SNEGSKA (reference sequence). This CDR3 spans 16 amino acids. The V end lost 1 base, the J end lost 0 bases, and 15 bases lay between the germline ends. CDR3 in DNA: TGCAGTGCTAGAGCCACCTCTAGTAAAGCTAACTATGGCTACACCTTC. Protein product: CSARATSSKANYGYTF.

This clonotype turned up a few times. The J gene is TRBJ2-6, the V gene TRBV7-2; TRBD1 or TRBD2 may be the D gene (5 bases each). Deletions cut 0 bases from V and 4 bases from J, with 13 bases between. This CDR3 is 17 amino acids long. The germline gives CDR1 SGHTA, CDR2 FQGNSA. This CDR3 reads CASSLAPGAVGANVLTF. The DNA of the CDR3 is TGTGCCAGCAGCTTAGCCCCCGGGGCAGTCGGGGCCAACGTCCTGACTTTC.

The genes are TRBV3-1 and TRBJ2-7; a weak D match, TRBD1 (6 bases). The CDR3 runs to 15 residues. Germline CDR1 is LGHDT and CDR2 is YNNKEL (reference sequence). The V and J ends lost 4 bases and 2 bases respectively, with 15 bases between them. The CDR3 protein is CASSLQTGHPYEQYF. The CDR3 bases are TGTGCCAGCAGCCTCCAAACGGGACACCCCTACGAGCAGTACTTC.

The rearrangement uses TRBV24-1 and TRBJ2-1; TRBD2 aligns across 11 bases. The CDR3 sequence is 16 residues long. V shed 3 bases and J 5 bases; nucleotides not matched to a gene: 5. Per germline, CDR1 KGHDR and CDR2 SFDVKD. The CDR3 sequence: CATSDGGLAVNNEQFF. The CDR3 DNA reads as TGTGCCACCAGTGATGGGGGACTAGCGGTTAACAATGAGCAGTTCTTC.

The chain is built from TRBV6-2 or TRBV6-3 and TRBJ2-7; D gene uncertain. The J call may be in error: the DNA end matches TRBJ2-1 better. Germline CDR1 and CDR2: MNHEY and SVGEGT. There are 15 residues in the CDR3. The CDR3 sequence is CASSFRGGSSYEQFF. In nucleotides, the CDR3 is TGTGCCAGCAGTTTTCGCGGCGGTAGCTCCTACGAGCAGTTCTTC.

V usage is TRBV20-1 and J usage is TRBJ2-7; no reliable D call. The germline gives CDR1 DFQATT, CDR2 SNEGSKA (reference sequence). V was cut by 5 bases and J by 7 bases, with 24 bases left in between. The length of the CDR3 is 15 residues. For the CDR3, the DNA is TGCAGTGCTCTAGTCTTGGACCTTTCCTCTAATGAGCAGTACTTC. Its protein product is CSALVLDLSSNEQYF.

The rearrangement links TRBV20-1 to TRBJ2-1, with D unresolved. V shed 6 bases and J shed 2 bases, with 11 bases lying between them. The CDR3 is 13 residues long. The V gene's germline CDR1 is DFQATT and CDR2 SNEGSKA (reference sequence). CDR3 sequence: CSATDQPYNEQFF. The CDR3, as DNA: TGCAGTGCCACTGACCAGCCCTACAATGAGCAGTTCTTC.